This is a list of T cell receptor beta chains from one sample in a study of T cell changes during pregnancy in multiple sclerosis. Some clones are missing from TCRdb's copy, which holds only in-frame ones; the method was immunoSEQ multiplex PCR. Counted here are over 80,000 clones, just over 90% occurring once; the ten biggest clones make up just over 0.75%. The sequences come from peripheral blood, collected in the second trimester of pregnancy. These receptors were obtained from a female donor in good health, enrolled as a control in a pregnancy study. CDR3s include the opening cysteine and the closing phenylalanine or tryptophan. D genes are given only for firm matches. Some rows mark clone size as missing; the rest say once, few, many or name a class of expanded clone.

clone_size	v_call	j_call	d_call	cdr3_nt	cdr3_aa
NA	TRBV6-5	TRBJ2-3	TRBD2	TGTGCCAGCAGTTATAGCGGGGGTGTAGATACGCAGTATTTT	CASSYSGGVDTQYF
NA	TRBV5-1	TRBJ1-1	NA	TGCGCCAGCAGCTTGGAGCAGGGTTCCACTGAAGCTTTCTTT	CASSLEQGSTEAFF
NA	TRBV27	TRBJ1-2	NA	TGTGCCAGCAGCCTGGACAGCGACTTATATGGCTACACCTTC	CASSLDSDLYGYTF
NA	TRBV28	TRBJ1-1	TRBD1	TGTGCCAGCAGTTCGATGAGACAGGGGGTCACTGAAGCTTTCTTT	CASSSMRQGVTEAFF
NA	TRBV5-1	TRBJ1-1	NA	TGCGCCAGCAGGCCAGGGCGCTGGGACACTGAAGCTTTCTTT	CASRPGRWDTEAFF
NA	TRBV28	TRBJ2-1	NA	TGTGCCAGCACCTCCCGGGACACGGGGCAGTTCTTC	CASTSRDTGQFF
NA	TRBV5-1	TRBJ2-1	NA	TGCGCCAGCCAAGGGGTCGTCTACAATGAGCAGTTCTTC	CASQGVVYNEQFF
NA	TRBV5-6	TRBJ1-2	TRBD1	TGTGCCAGCAGCAGCCGGGACAGGGTTTATGGCTACACCTTC	CASSSRDRVYGYTF
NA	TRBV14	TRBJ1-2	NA	TGTGCCAGCAGCCAAGACCTCCAGCGAGATGGCTACACCTTC	CASSQDLQRDGYTF
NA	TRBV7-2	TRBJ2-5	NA	TGTGCCAGCAGCAGCAACCGACAGTACCAAGAGACCCAGTACTTC	CASSSNRQYQETQYF
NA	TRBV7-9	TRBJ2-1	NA	TGTGCCAGCAGCTTCGTCCCGGCGGATGAGCAGTTCTTC	CASSFVPADEQFF
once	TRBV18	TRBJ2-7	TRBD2	TGTGCCAGCTCACCCCTTCCCGGGACTAGCGGGAGAAATAGCGAGCAGTACTTC	CASSPLPGTSGRNSEQYF
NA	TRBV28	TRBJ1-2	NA	TGTGCCAGCACCTCGGAGGGCGAGATCCGACAAGGCTACACCTTC	CASTSEGEIRQGYTF
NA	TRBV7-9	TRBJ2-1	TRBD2	TGTGCCAGCAGCTTTGGACTAGCGGGAGGGCAAAATGAGCAGTTCTTC	CASSFGLAGGQNEQFF
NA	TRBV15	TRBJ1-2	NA	TGTGCCACCAGCAGAGATCTCGACAGAGCGAGTGATGGCTACACCTTC	CATSRDLDRASDGYTF
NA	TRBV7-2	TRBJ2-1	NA	TGTGCCAGCACCCATAGCGCCAGCTCCTACAATGAGCAGTTCTTC	CASTHSASSYNEQFF
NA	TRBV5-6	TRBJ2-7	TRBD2	TGTGCCAGCCGATCGATGCACCTAGCGGGGGTCTACGAGCAGTACTTC	CASRSMHLAGVYEQYF
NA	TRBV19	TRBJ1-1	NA	TGTGCCAGTAGTACATTGAGGGAGGTTATGAACACTGAAGCTTTCTTT	CASSTLREVMNTEAFF
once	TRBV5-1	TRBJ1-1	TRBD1	TGCGCCAGCAGCCCACTGGGACAGGGTAGCGTGAAAGCTTTCTTT	CASSPLGQGSVKAFF
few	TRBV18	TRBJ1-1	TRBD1	TGTGCCAGCTCACCGACAGGGGGCGGAGCTTTCTTT	CASSPTGGGAFF
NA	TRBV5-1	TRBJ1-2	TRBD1	TGCGCCAGCAGCCTTCGGGACAGTCGGAACTATGGCTACACCTTC	CASSLRDSRNYGYTF
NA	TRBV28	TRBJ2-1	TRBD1	TGTGCCAGCAGCCAGTCGGGACAGGGGACCAATGAGCAGTTCTTC	CASSQSGQGTNEQFF
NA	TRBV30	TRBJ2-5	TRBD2	TGTGCCTGGAGTAGGACTAGCGGACAAGAGACCCAGTACTTC	CAWSRTSGQETQYF
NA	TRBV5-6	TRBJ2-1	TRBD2	TGTGCCAGCAGCTTGGCCGGGACTAGCGACTACAATGAGCAGTTCTTC	CASSLAGTSDYNEQFF
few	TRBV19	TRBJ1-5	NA	TGTGCCAGTAGTATAACTTCCGGGTTTATCAATCAGCCCCAGCATTTT	CASSITSGFINQPQHF
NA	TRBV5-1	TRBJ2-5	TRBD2	TGCGCCAGCAGCCACGGGACTAGCGGGGGGGCCATCGAGACCCAGTACTTC	CASSHGTSGGAIETQYF
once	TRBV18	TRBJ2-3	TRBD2	TGTGCCAGCTCACCGGCGACTAGCGGGGGATCAGATACGCAGTATTTT	CASSPATSGGSDTQYF
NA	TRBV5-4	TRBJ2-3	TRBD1	TGTGCCAGCAGCTTGGGGGGACAGGGGGTAAGGACGCAGTATTTT	CASSLGGQGVRTQYF
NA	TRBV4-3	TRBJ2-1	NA	TGCGCCAGCAGCCAAGAAAATTATCCGGGAGCTGAGCAGTTCTTC	CASSQENYPGAEQFF
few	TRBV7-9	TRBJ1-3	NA	TGTGCCAGCAGCCCCCTTGGAAACACCATATATTTT	CASSPLGNTIYF
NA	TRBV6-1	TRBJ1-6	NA	TGTGCCAGCGTCAGCTATAATTCACCCCTCCACTTT	CASVSYNSPLHF
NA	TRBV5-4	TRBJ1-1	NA	TGTGCCAGCAGCTTGGGGGGAGTATCGGGGTCGGCTGAAGCTTTCTTT	CASSLGGVSGSAEAFF
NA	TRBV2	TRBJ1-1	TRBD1	TGTGCCAGCAGTATGGGTGTTACAGGGGGCACTGAAGCTTTCTTT	CASSMGVTGGTEAFF
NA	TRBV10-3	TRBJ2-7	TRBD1	TGTGCCATCAGGACCGGGACAGGGGAATACGAGCAGTACTTC	CAIRTGTGEYEQYF
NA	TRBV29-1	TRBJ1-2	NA	TGCAGCTTTTGGGGGGAGTATGGCTACACCTTC	CSFWGEYGYTF
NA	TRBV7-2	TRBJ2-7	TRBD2	TGTGCCAGCAGCTTAGTCGCTAGCGGGAGGACCACCTCCTACGAGCAGTACTTC	CASSLVASGRTTSYEQYF
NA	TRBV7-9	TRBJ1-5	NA	TGTGCCAGCAGTTCACCGGGGGTTAGCAATCAGCCCCAGCATTTT	CASSSPGVSNQPQHF
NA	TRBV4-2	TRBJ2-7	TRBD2	TGTGCCAGCAGCCAAGTTAGCGGGAGTTCCTACGAGCAGTACTTC	CASSQVSGSSYEQYF
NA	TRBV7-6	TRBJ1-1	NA	TGTGCCAGCAGCCGCCGACAGAACACTGAAGCTTTCTTT	CASSRRQNTEAFF
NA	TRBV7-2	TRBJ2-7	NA	TGTGCCAGCAGCCCGAAAGTGGGCCTCTACGAGCAGTACTTC	CASSPKVGLYEQYF
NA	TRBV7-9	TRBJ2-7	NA	TGTGCCAGCAGTTCAACGCTAGGAAAGTACTTC	CASSSTLGKYF
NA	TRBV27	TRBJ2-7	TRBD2	TGTGCCAGCACCTCGCGGGGGGCCTCCTCCTACGAGCAGTACTTC	CASTSRGASSYEQYF
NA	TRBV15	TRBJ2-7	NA	TGTGCCACCAGCGGGGCCCCTTACGGATCCTACGAGCAGTACTTC	CATSGAPYGSYEQYF
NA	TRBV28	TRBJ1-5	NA	TGTGCCAGCCTTCCCGGGGGGGGACGGACTAGCAATCAGCCCCAGCATTTT	CASLPGGGRTSNQPQHF
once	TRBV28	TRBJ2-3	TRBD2	TGTGCCAGCAGTTTATACACAGCGGGAGGGCACCCAGATACGCAGTATTTT	CASSLYTAGGHPDTQYF
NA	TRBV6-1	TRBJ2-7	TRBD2	TGTGCCAGCAATCTAGACGGGGGGAGCTACGAGCAGTACTTC	CASNLDGGSYEQYF
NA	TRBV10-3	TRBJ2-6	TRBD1	TGTGCCATCGCTTGGGGACAGGGGGCTGGGGCCAACGTCCTGACTTTC	CAIAWGQGAGANVLTF
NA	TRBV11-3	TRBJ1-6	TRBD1	TGTGCCAGCAGCTTGGGAACAGGGGGGAATTCACCCCTCCACTTT	CASSLGTGGNSPLHF
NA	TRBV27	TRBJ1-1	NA	TGTGCCAGCAGCCTAGGGAGTACTGAAGCTTTCTTT	CASSLGSTEAFF
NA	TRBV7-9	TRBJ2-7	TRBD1	TGTGCCAGCAGCCGCGGGACAGGGAATCTCAACGAGCAGTACTTC	CASSRGTGNLNEQYF
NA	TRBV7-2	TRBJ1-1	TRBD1	TGTGCCAGCAGCTTAAGGGGGCCGAACGTGAACACTGAAGCTTTCTTT	CASSLRGPNVNTEAFF
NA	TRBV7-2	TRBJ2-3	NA	TGTGCCAGCAGCCCTAGAGTGGGCACAGATACGCAGTATTTT	CASSPRVGTDTQYF
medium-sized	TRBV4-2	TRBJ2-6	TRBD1	TGTGCCAGCAGCCAATCGGGACAGGGGGCTTCTGGGGCCAACGTCCTGACTTTC	CASSQSGQGASGANVLTF
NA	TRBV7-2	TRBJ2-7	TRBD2	TGTGCCAGCAGCTTAGGAGGGAGTAGCGGGGCCTACGAGCAGTACTTC	CASSLGGSSGAYEQYF
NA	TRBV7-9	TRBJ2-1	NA	TGTGCCAGCAGCTTAGCCATCAATGAGCAGTTCTTC	CASSLAINEQFF